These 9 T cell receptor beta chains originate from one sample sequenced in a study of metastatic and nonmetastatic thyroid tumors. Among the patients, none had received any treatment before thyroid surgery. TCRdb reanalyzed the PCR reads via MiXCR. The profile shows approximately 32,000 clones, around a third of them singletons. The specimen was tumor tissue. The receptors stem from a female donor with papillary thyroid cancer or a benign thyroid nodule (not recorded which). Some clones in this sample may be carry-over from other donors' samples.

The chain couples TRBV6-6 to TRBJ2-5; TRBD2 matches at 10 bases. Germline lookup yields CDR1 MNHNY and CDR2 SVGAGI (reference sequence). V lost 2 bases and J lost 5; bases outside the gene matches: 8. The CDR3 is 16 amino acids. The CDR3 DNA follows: TGTGCCAGCAGTTACCTAGCGGGGGTAAATGGGGAGACCCAGTACTTC. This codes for CASSYLAGVNGETQYF.

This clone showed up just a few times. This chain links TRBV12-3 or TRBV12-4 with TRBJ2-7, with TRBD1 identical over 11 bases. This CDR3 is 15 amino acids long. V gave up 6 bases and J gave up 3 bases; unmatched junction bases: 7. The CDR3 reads CASRPRDRGNYEQYF. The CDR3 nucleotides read TGTGCCAGCAGACCCCGGGACAGGGGGAACTACGAGCAGTACTTC.

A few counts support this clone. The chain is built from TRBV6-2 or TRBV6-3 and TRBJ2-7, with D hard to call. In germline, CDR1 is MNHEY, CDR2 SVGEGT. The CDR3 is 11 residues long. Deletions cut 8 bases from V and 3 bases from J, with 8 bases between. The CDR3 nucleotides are TGTGCCAGCGGAGTTCTCTACGAGCAGTACTTC. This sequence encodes CASGVLYEQYF.

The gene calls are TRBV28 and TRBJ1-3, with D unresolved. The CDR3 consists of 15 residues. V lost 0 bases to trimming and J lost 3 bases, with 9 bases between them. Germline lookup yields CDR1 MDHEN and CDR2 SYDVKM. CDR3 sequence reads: CASSLWGIDGNTIYF. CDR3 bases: TGTGCCAGCAGTTTATGGGGTATCGATGGAAACACCATATATTTT.

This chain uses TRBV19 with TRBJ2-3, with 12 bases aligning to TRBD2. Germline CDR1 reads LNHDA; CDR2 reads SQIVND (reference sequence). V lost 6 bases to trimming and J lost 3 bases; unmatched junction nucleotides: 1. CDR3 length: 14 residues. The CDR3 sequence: CASSGLAGTDTQYF. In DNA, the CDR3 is TGTGCCAGTAGCGGACTAGCGGGGACAGATACGCAGTATTTT.

CDR3 in amino acids: CASSLAPQGVSYNEQFF. DNA for the CDR3: TGTGCCAGCAGCTTAGCTCCCCAAGGGGTATCCTACAATGAGCAGTTCTTC. This chain links TRBV11-1 with TRBJ2-1, with D possibly matching TRBD1 (5 bases). Germline CDR1 SGHAT, CDR2 FQDESV (reference sequence). The V and J ends lost 0 bases and 1 base respectively, with 13 bases between them. This CDR3 is built from 17 residues.

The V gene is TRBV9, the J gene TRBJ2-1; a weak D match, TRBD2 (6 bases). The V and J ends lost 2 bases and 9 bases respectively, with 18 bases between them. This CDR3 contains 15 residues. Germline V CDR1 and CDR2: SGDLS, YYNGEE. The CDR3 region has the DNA TGTGCCAGCAGCGTTGCGGAGGGCCTAGTAGGTGAGCAGTTCTTC. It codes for CASSVAEGLVGEQFF.

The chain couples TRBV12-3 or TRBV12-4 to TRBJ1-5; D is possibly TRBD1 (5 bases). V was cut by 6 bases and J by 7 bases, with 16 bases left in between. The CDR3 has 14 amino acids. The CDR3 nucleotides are TGTGCCAGCAGCCATAAATTAGGGGCCCAGCCCCAGCATTTT. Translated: CASSHKLGAQPQHF.

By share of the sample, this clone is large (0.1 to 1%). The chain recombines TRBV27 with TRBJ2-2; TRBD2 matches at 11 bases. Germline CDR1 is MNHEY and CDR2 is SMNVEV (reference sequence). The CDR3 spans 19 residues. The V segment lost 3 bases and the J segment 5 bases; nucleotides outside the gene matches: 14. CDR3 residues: CASSFRFSGRAGETGELFF. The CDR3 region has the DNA TGTGCCAGCAGTTTCAGATTTAGCGGGAGGGCCGGAGAGACCGGGGAGCTGTTTTTT.